The rows below give T cell receptor beta chains drawn from one sample of a study of cytomegalovirus exposure and HLA in healthy donors. TCRdb's copy holds only in-frame clones and misses some; the assay was immunoSEQ multiplex PCR. The table shows 80,000 to 100,000 clones, with approximately 70% occurring only once. Sequences were obtained from PBMCs. The receptors come from a man in his forties in good health and CMV-seronegative. CDR3s include the opening cysteine and the closing phenylalanine or tryptophan. Fields, in order: D gene, J gene, V gene, clone size, CDR3 protein, CDR3 DNA. A D gene is named only where the DNA matches it firmly. A clone size is listed for some rows: how often the clone was seen (once, few, many), or a class if it is expanded.

-	TRBJ2-2	TRBV7-8	-	CASSYLWGGITGELFF	TGTGCCAGCAGCTATCTTTGGGGGGGCATCACCGGGGAGCTGTTTTTT
-	TRBJ1-1	TRBV5-8	-	CASSSGFTEAFF	TGTGCCAGCAGCTCAGGGTTCACTGAAGCTTTCTTT
-	TRBJ1-1	TRBV6-5	-	CASSRGQTNTEAFF	TGTGCCAGCAGTCGCGGACAGACGAACACTGAAGCTTTCTTT
-	TRBJ2-1	TRBV7-9	-	CASRMTGTGNEQFF	TGTGCCAGCCGAATGACAGGGACTGGCAATGAGCAGTTCTTC
-	TRBJ1-2	TRBV4-1	-	CASSQVGQDYGYTF	TGCGCCAGCAGCCAAGTCGGTCAGGACTATGGCTACACCTTC
TRBD1	TRBJ2-7	TRBV5-8	-	CASSRGQPEEQYF	TGTGCCAGCAGCCGGGGACAGCCTGAGGAGCAGTACTTC
TRBD1	TRBJ1-3	TRBV28	-	CASRPNRGPGNTIYF	TGTGCCAGCAGACCGAACAGGGGGCCAGGAAACACCATATATTTT
-	TRBJ2-2	TRBV10-2	-	CASSKGTYTGELFF	TGCGCCAGCAGTAAAGGGACTTACACCGGGGAGCTGTTTTTT
-	TRBJ2-5	TRBV7-3	-	CASSFHREETQYF	TGTGCCAGCAGCTTCCACAGGGAAGAGACCCAGTACTTC
-	TRBJ1-2	TRBV29-1	-	CSAQAGGWGYGYTF	TGCAGCGCCCAGGCGGGGGGTTGGGGCTATGGCTACACCTTC
TRBD1	TRBJ1-2	TRBV5-1	-	CASSQGERGYTF	TGCGCCAGCAGCCAGGGGGAGCGGGGCTACACCTTC
TRBD2	TRBJ2-2	TRBV4-1	-	CASSQGPGLAPGELFF	TGCGCCAGCAGCCAAGGCCCGGGACTAGCCCCCGGGGAGCTGTTTTTT
-	TRBJ1-5	TRBV21-1	-	CAMARGNQPQHF	TGTGCCATGGCCCGGGGGAATCAGCCCCAGCATTTT
-	TRBJ2-6	TRBV4-3	-	CASSPRGASVSGANVLTF	TGCGCCAGCAGCCCCCGGGGGGCCTCCGTCTCTGGGGCCAACGTCCTGACTTTC
TRBD2	TRBJ2-1	TRBV5-4	-	CASSLIGGGNYNEQFF	TGTGCCAGCAGCTTGATAGGCGGGGGAAACTACAATGAGCAGTTCTTC
-	TRBJ2-7	TRBV19	-	CASSSYYEQYF	TGTGCCAGTAGTAGTTATTACGAGCAGTACTTC
-	TRBJ2-5	TRBV4-1	-	CASSQDPGGNQETQYF	TGCGCCAGCAGCCAAGACCCGGGGGGCAATCAAGAGACCCAGTACTTC
-	TRBJ2-3	TRBV7-3	-	CASSLIPGVLDTQYF	TGTGCCAGCAGCTTAATTCCGGGGGTGCTAGATACGCAGTATTTT
-	TRBJ1-1	TRBV6-6	-	CASSYFTPGTNTEAFF	TGTGCCAGCAGTTACTTTACTCCGGGAACGAACACTGAAGCTTTCTTT
TRBD1	TRBJ2-1	TRBV7-9	-	CASSPDRGSYNEQFF	TGTGCCAGCAGCCCGGACAGGGGATCCTACAATGAGCAGTTCTTC
-	TRBJ2-4	TRBV7-2	few	CASSLEPGFVKNIQYF	TGTGCCAGCAGCTTAGAGCCGGGGTTCGTCAAAAACATTCAGTACTTC
TRBD2	TRBJ2-5	TRBV9	-	CASSATNGGETQYF	TGTGCCAGCAGCGCGACGAACGGGGGGGAGACCCAGTACTTC
TRBD1	TRBJ2-7	TRBV7-2	-	CASSLRFGTVGEQYF	TGTGCCAGCAGCTTACGGTTTGGGACAGTGGGCGAGCAGTACTTC
TRBD2	TRBJ2-7	TRBV4-1	-	CASSQENSWGDYMDEQYF	TGCGCCAGCAGCCAAGAAAACAGCTGGGGGGACTACATGGACGAGCAGTACTTC
TRBD1	TRBJ1-5	TRBV4-2	-	CASSQERGGRSNQPQHF	TGTGCCAGCAGCCAAGAGAGAGGGGGCCGGAGCAATCAGCCCCAGCATTTT
TRBD2	TRBJ2-2	TRBV15	few	CATSRELAGGGTGELFF	TGTGCCACCAGCAGAGAACTAGCGGGGGGAGGGACCGGGGAGCTGTTTTTT
TRBD1	TRBJ2-3	TRBV7-2	-	CASSWTGLSSTDTQYF	TGTGCCAGCAGCTGGACAGGGTTATCTAGCACAGATACGCAGTATTTT
-	TRBJ2-1	TRBV2	-	CASSDWAGVNEQFF	TGTGCCAGCAGTGACTGGGCAGGGGTCAATGAGCAGTTCTTC
TRBD1	TRBJ1-2	TRBV28	-	CASSLSTGGGYTF	TGTGCCAGCAGTTTGAGTACAGGGGGCGGCTACACCTTC
TRBD2	TRBJ2-1	TRBV7-9	-	CASSPRLAVYNEQFF	TGTGCCAGCAGCCCCAGACTAGCGGTTTACAATGAGCAGTTCTTC
TRBD2	TRBJ2-4	TRBV7-2	-	CASSLDSSGVAKNIQYF	TGTGCCAGCAGCTTAGATTCTAGCGGGGTAGCCAAAAACATTCAGTACTTC
-	TRBJ2-3	TRBV7-9	once	CASSRTGTDTQYF	TGTGCCAGCAGCCGTACAGGGACAGATACGCAGTATTTT
-	TRBJ1-1	TRBV4-3	-	CASSQDSTAEAFF	TGCGCCAGCAGCCAAGATTCGACAGCAGAAGCTTTCTTT
TRBD1	TRBJ2-1	TRBV4-1	-	CASSQYSKGARDEQFF	TGCGCCAGCAGCCAGTATTCAAAGGGGGCTAGAGATGAGCAGTTCTTC
-	TRBJ2-7	TRBV5-4	-	CASSLGGGPRYEQYF	TGTGCCAGCAGCTTGGGTGGCGGGCCTAGGTACGAGCAGTACTTC
TRBD1	TRBJ1-1	TRBV13	few	CASSLSDRVKTKAFF	TGTGCCAGCAGCTTATCCGACAGGGTGAAAACGAAAGCTTTCTTT
-	TRBJ2-7	TRBV5-1	few	CASSSHEEKDYEQYF	TGCGCCAGCAGCTCTCACGAGGAGAAAGACTACGAGCAGTACTTC
-	TRBJ1-5	TRBV2	few	CASTFSNQPQHF	TGTGCCAGCACGTTCAGCAATCAGCCCCAGCATTTT
TRBD2	TRBJ2-3	TRBV9	-	CASSVVAGGQDTQYF	TGTGCCAGCAGCGTAGTAGCGGGGGGGCAAGATACGCAGTATTTT
TRBD1	TRBJ2-7	TRBV29-1	-	CSVGPTGVDEQYF	TGCAGCGTTGGTCCCACAGGGGTCGACGAGCAGTACTTC
-	TRBJ1-2	TRBV18	-	CASSPGGNSGYTF	TGTGCCAGCTCCCCAGGTGGTAACAGCGGCTACACCTTC
-	TRBJ1-5	TRBV19	-	CASSSQGWGNQPQHF	TGTGCCAGTAGTTCTCAGGGGTGGGGCAATCAGCCCCAGCATTTT
-	TRBJ2-1	TRBV7-8	-	CASSLVKRQFF	TGTGCCAGCAGCTTAGTTAAGCGGCAGTTCTTC
-	TRBJ2-1	TRBV20-1	-	CSARTFNEQFF	TGCAGTGCTCGGACTTTCAATGAGCAGTTCTTC
-	TRBJ2-2	TRBV4-2	few	CASSTFPGRGTGELFF	TGTGCCAGCAGCACCTTCCCCGGCCGAGGGACCGGGGAGCTGTTTTTT
TRBD2	TRBJ2-3	TRBV6-1	once	CASSDRLAVSTDTQYF	TGTGCCAGCAGTGACCGACTAGCGGTGAGCACAGATACGCAGTATTTT
-	TRBJ2-3	TRBV12-5	-	CASGLVRRGLLREPSTDTQYF	TGTGCTAGTGGTTTGGTACGGCGGGGCCTTTTAAGGGAACCTAGCACAGATACGCAGTATTTT
TRBD1	TRBJ1-6	TRBV7-7	-	CASSAGTGFPLHF	TGTGCCAGCAGCGCTGGGACAGGGTTTCCCCTCCACTTT